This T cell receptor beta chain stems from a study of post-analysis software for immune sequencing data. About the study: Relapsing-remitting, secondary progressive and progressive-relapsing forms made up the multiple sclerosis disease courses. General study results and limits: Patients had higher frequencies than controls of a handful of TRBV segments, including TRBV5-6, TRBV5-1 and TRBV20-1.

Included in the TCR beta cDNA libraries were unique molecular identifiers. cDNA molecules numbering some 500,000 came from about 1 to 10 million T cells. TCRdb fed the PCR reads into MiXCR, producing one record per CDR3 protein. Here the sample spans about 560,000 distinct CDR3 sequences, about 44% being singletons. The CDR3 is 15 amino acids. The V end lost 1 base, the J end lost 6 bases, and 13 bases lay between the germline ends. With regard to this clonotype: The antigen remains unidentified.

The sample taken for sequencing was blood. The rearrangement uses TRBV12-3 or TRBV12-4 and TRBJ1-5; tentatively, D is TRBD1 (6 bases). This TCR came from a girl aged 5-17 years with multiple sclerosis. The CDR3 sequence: CASSLVDGGLQPQHF. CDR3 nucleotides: TGTGCCAGCAGTTTAGTGGACGGGGGGCTTCAGCCCCAGCATTTT.